This entry is about one T cell receptor (beta chain). The antigen is unknown. Compared with germline, one end of the junction differs, possibly owing to a read error. The sample is drawn from a study of molecular identifiers for immune sequencing clone quantification. TCRdb reanalysed the PCR reads using MiXCR and keeps one entry per CDR3 protein. The sample lists approximately 320,000 distinct CDR3 sequences, 24% occurring once. Study results and limitations: Whereas clones above 20 RNA copies held under 1% of naive-cell molecules, they held over 97% of effector molecules.

The germline CDR1 and CDR2 sequences are MDHEN and SYDVKM. This CDR3 has 21 amino acids. The TCR sequence derives from a human donor in good health. Some libraries in this study had Jurkat cell RNA spiked in. J is TRBJ2-3 and V is TRBV28; TRBD1 matches at 10 bases. The specimen was naive CD8+ T cells from blood, with Jurkat cell RNA spiked in. Noted subset: FACS-sorted CD8+CD4-CCR7+CD45RA+ naive T cells. Here the CDR3 DNA reads TGTGCCAGCAGTTATAAGCGGTCCGGGACAGGGGACTCTACTAGCACAGATATGCAGTATTTT. It translates to CASSYKRSGTGDSTSTDMQYF. The full variable domain, its missing parts supplied by reference TRBV28 and TRBJ2-3, is DVKVTQSSRYLVKRTGEKVFLECVQDMDHENMFWYRQDPGLGLRLIYFSYDVKMKEKGDIPEGYSVSREKKERFSLILESASTNQTSMYLCASSYKRSGTGDSTSTDMQYFGPGTRLTVL.